These 15 T cell receptor beta chains originate from one sample sequenced in a study of vaccination effects on CD4 cells after COVID-19. ViraFEST expansion of antigen-specific CD4+ T cells with viral peptide pools preceded sequencing. At the end of about 10 days of culture, CD4+ T cells were isolated. Each vaccine recipient was nucleocapsid antibody negative and had no prior SARS-CoV-2 infection. Their antigens remain unidentified. Profiling relied on immunoSEQ multiplex PCR, and the TCRdb table lists in-frame clones only, not all of them. The sample records 25,000 to 30,000 clones, approximately 80% being singletons. Source: CD4+ T cells from PBMCs cultured with HCoV-NL63 spike peptides, taken before COVID-19 vaccination. The receptors were gathered from a human donor who received a COVID-19 vaccine.

This chain connects TRBV7-9 to TRBJ1-2, with a tentative D call TRBD1 (5 bases). The CDR3 runs 15 residues. Trimming took 1 base from V and 4 from J, leaving 13 bases between them. CDR1 is SEHNR, CDR2 FQNEAQ, per germline (reference sequence). The CDR3 region has the DNA TGTGCCAGCAGCTTAGAGCTACAGGCGTTCTATGGCTACACCTTC. Translated: CASSLELQAFYGYTF.

The chain uses TRBV9 and TRBJ1-3, with D uncertain. The CDR3 has 15 amino acids. The V and J ends lost 0 bases and 4 bases respectively, with 11 bases between them. The V gene's germline CDR1 is SGDLS and CDR2 YYNGEE. The CDR3 reads CASSVGPGSGNTIYF. In nucleotides, the CDR3 is TGTGCCAGCAGCGTAGGCCCGGGATCAGGAAACACCATATATTTT.

V usage is TRBV9 and J usage is TRBJ2-7; 9 bases are a match to TRBD2. CDR3 length equals 16 residues. In germline, CDR1 is SGDLS, CDR2 YYNGEE. J was trimmed by 1 base and V by 0 bases; bases with no gene match: 5. The chain's CDR3 is CASSVGPSGGSYEQYF. The CDR3, as DNA: TGTGCCAGCAGCGTAGGTCCGAGCGGGGGGTCCTACGAGCAGTACTTC.

A few counts support this clone. The J gene is TRBJ2-7, the V gene TRBV6-5, with unresolved D. The length of the CDR3 is 12 residues. Per germline, CDR1 MNHEY and CDR2 SVGAGI. V gave up 7 bases and J gave up 3 bases, with 10 bases separating them. The CDR3 protein is CASKTVGYEQYF. The CDR3 DNA reads as TGTGCCAGCAAGACGGTGGGCTACGAGCAGTACTTC.

The rearrangement joins TRBV7-8 to TRBJ1-5, with 7 nucleotides matching TRBD1. Trimming cost V 4 bases and J 3 bases; bases outside gene matches: 12. The CDR3 contains 17 residues. CDR1 and CDR2 from the germline V gene are SGHVS and FQNEAQ. CDR3 in DNA: TGTGCCAGCAGCTCAGGGGGTGGGGGGTATAACAATCAGCCCCAGCATTTT. Its translation is CASSSGGGGYNNQPQHF.

This clone was observed a single time. The chain combines TRBV5-6 with TRBJ2-2, with TRBD1 matching over 7 bases. Germline V gene sequence: CDR1 SGHDT, CDR2 YYEEEE. J gave up 4 bases and V 5 bases, and 8 bases lay outside the gene matches. The CDR3 has 15 residues. In DNA, the CDR3 is TGTGCCAGCAGTCGAGGGGGCTGGGGCACCGGGGAGCTGTTTTTT. Protein sequence: CASSRGGWGTGELFF.

This chain links TRBV6-4 with TRBJ2-1; no clear D gene. Per germline, CDR1 MRHNA and CDR2 SNTAGT. This CDR3 region has 15 residues. The V and J ends lost 8 bases and 1 base respectively, with 15 bases between them. CDR3 DNA sequence: TGTGCCAGCTCTAAGGGCCTAGAATCCTACAATGAGCAGTTCTTC. As protein: CASSKGLESYNEQFF.

V usage is TRBV7-6 and J usage is TRBJ2-5, with 10 bases lining up with TRBD1. V lost 1 base to trimming and J lost 4 bases; unmatched junction nucleotides: 0. This CDR3 has 14 amino acids. CDR1 is SGHVS and CDR2 is FNYEAQ in the germline V gene. CDR3 amino acids: CASSLGTGGETQYF. DNA for the CDR3: TGTGCCAGCAGCTTAGGGACAGGGGGAGAGACCCAGTACTTC. The variable domain in full, with the rest retrieved from reference TRBV7-6 and TRBJ2-5, is GAGVSQSPRYKVTKRGQDVALRCDPISGHVSLYWYRQALGQGPEFLTYFNYEAQQDKSGLPNDRFSAERPEGSISTLTIQRTEQRDSAMYRCASSLGTGGETQYFGPGTRLLVL.

This clone has a single count. The CDR3 sequence is CASALQGTGLYEQYF. The CDR3 bases are TGTGCCAGTGCCCTCCAGGGGACAGGGCTCTACGAGCAGTACTTC. The V call is TRBV27, the J call TRBJ2-7, with 9 bases fitting TRBD1. Germline CDR1 is MNHEY and CDR2 is SMNVEV (reference sequence). After removal of 9 bases from V and 3 bases from J, the junction contained 12 bases not matched to a gene. The CDR3 loop spans 15 amino acids.

This chain links TRBV5-6 with TRBJ1-1; the D is unclear. V lost 7 bases to trimming and J lost 1 base, with 11 bases between them. Germline CDR1 SGHDT, CDR2 YYEEEE. The CDR3 contains 13 residues. CDR3 region: CASVKTQNTEAFF. CDR3 sequence (DNA): TGTGCCAGCGTCAAGACCCAGAACACTGAAGCTTTCTTT.

The chain recombines TRBV5-6 with TRBJ1-1, with 7 nucleotides matching TRBD1. Germline V gene lookup returns CDR1 SGHDT and CDR2 YYEEEE. This CDR3 is built from 16 residues. The V and J ends lost 1 base and 5 bases, in that order; junction bases with no gene match: 11. The CDR3 protein is CASSLPGQNFGTEAFF. The CDR3 region has the DNA TGTGCCAGCAGCTTGCCGGGACAGAACTTTGGGACTGAAGCTTTCTTT.

This chain uses TRBV24-1 with TRBJ1-2; 7 bases are a match to TRBD1. This CDR3 has 13 amino acids. Unmatched junction bases numbered 4, after V lost 7 bases and J lost 3 bases. Looked up from germline, CDR1 is KGHDR and CDR2 is SFDVKD. CDR3 residues: CATRLQGYYGYTF. CDR3 DNA sequence: TGTGCCACCAGGCTACAGGGGTACTATGGCTACACCTTC.

The chain couples TRBV7-2 to TRBJ2-7, with D possibly TRBD1 on 6 matching bases. The CDR3 runs 14 residues. Germline assignment: CDR1 SGHTA and CDR2 FQGNSA. V was pared by 5 bases and J by 3 bases, with 14 bases between. This chain's CDR3 is CASSLDSVYYEQYF. CDR3 nucleotide sequence: TGTGCCAGCAGCCTGGACAGCGTTTACTACGAGCAGTACTTC.

The chain couples TRBV28 to TRBJ2-2; perhaps D is TRBD1 or TRBD2 (5 bases each). From germline, CDR1 is MDHEN and CDR2 SYDVKM. The CDR3 is made up of 15 amino acids. V gave up 6 bases and J gave up 6 bases, with 17 bases separating them. In DNA, the CDR3 is TGTGCCAGCAGCCAGGGACGGTTGGGGGCCGGGGAGCTGTTTTTT. Translated: CASSQGRLGAGELFF.

This clone occurred a few times. CDR3 protein: CATSRDWFLGTVEAFF. CDR3 in DNA: TGTGCCACCAGCAGAGATTGGTTCCTGGGGACAGTAGAAGCTTTCTTT. The J gene is TRBJ1-1, the V gene TRBV15, with 7 nucleotides matching TRBD1. J was trimmed by 8 bases and V by 0 bases; bases with no gene match: 12. Germline CDR1 is LNHNV and CDR2 is YYDKDF (reference sequence). The CDR3 runs 16 residues.